The sequence of this TCR beta chain was determined in a study of blood T cell repertoires in COVID-19. For the study at large: The cDNA or gDNA used as material had been derived from T cells, B-cell-depleted T cells, or PBMCs.

Grouping used clinical history reported by participants in a survey and questionnaire. Resolution of symptoms, clearance, or two negative PCRs was present in recovered Cohort 3 donors. Per the original data handling: Scientists estimated how many nucleated cells there were by amplifying reference gene primers. Sequencing used immunoSEQ multiplex PCR; TCRdb keeps in-frame clones, though not all of them. The V and J calls and clone size come from that table; D and trimming were worked out from the DNA. Counted here are 250,000 to 400,000 clones, over 75% occurring once; the ten biggest clones make up approximately 5.3%. V was clipped by 0 bases and J by 13 bases, with 13 bases between them. This CDR3 region has 11 residues. Germline V lookup: CDR1 GTSNPN, CDR2 SVGIG (reference sequence).

This TCR came from a woman aged 25 to 45 who had recovered from COVID-19. The rearrangement uses TRBV30 and TRBJ2-7; a weak D match, TRBD1 (6 bases). Sequencing used PBMCs or T cells enriched from blood (not recorded which). The CDR3 spells CAWSVRDIGYF. DNA of the CDR3: TGTGCCTGGAGTGTCCGGGACATAGGATACTTC.